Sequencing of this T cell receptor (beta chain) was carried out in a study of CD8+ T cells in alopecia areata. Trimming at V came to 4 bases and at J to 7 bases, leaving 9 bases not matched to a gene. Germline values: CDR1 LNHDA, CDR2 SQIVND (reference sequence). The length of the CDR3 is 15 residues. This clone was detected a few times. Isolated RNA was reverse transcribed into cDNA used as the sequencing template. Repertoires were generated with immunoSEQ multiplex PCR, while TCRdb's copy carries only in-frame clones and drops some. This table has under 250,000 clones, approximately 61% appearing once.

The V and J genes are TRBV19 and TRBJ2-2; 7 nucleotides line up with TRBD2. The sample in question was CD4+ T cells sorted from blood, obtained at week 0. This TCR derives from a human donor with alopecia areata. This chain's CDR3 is CASSTSGTTGGELFF. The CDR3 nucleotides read TGTGCCAGTAGTACATCCGGGACTACTGGCGGGGAGCTGTTTTTT.